Following are 29 T cell receptor beta chains from one sample sequenced in a study of OX40 agonist ivuxolimab in advanced cancers. Produced via immunoSEQ multiplex PCR; TCRdb's table is partial and in-frame only. The sample shows 80,000 to 95,000 clones, roughly nine tenths of them seen only once. The starting material was CD4+ or CD8+ T cells sorted from blood, obtained in a trial of the OX40 agonist ivuxolimab. Receptors originate from an adult with an advanced solid tumor such as melanoma, head and neck, liver or kidney cancer.

This clone was observed a single time. Other DNA sequences in this sample translate to the same CDR3. The V gene is TRBV5-1, the J gene TRBJ1-1, with D uncertain. The CDR3 runs to 13 residues. The V and J ends lost 0 bases and 1 base respectively, with 4 bases between them. Germline CDR1 SGHRS, CDR2 YFSETQ. The CDR3 coding sequence is TGCGCCAGCAGCTTGGGTAGGAACACTGAAGCTTTCTTT. It is translated as CASSLGRNTEAFF.

The J gene is TRBJ2-7, the V gene TRBV5-1; D is undetermined. Germline CDR1 is SGHRS and CDR2 is YFSETQ. Trimming pared 0 bases from V and 3 bases from J, leaving 10 bases between. This CDR3 comprises 14 residues. The CDR3 loop is CASSLAGANYEQYF. CDR3 nucleotides: TGCGCCAGCAGCTTGGCTGGAGCGAACTACGAGCAGTACTTC.

V usage is TRBV12-5 and J usage is TRBJ2-4, with a tentative D call TRBD2 (6 bases). The V gene lost 0 bases and the J gene lost 1 base, with 16 bases spanning the gap. Per the germline V gene, CDR1 is LGHNT and CDR2 is FRNRAP. The CDR3 runs to 18 residues. CDR3 nucleotide sequence: TGTGCTAGTGGTTTGGTACTAGGAGGGATACGGGCCAAAAACATTCAGTACTTC. It encodes CASGLVLGGIRAKNIQYF.

This chain connects TRBV6-6 to TRBJ2-5; D uncertain. This CDR3 is built from 13 residues. The germline CDR1 and CDR2 sequences are MNHNY and SVGAGI (reference sequence). The V gene lost 0 bases and the J gene lost 7 bases, with 9 bases spanning the gap. CDR3 amino acids: CASSYSSSGTQYF. In DNA form, the CDR3 reads TGTGCCAGCAGTTACTCGAGTTCGGGGACCCAGTACTTC.

The chain recombines TRBV2 with TRBJ2-5; TRBD1 agrees at 8 bases. Gene TRBJ2-7 matches the end of the DNA better, so the J call may be wrong. Germline V gives CDR1 SNHLY, CDR2 FYNNEI. This CDR3 comprises 14 residues. Here the CDR3 DNA reads TGTGCCAGCGGAAGGACAGGGCCCTCCTACGAGCAGTACTTC. Translated, it gives CASGRTGPSYEQYF.

The chain employs TRBV30 and TRBJ1-1; D unclear. V lost 2 bases to trimming and J lost 5 bases, with 15 bases between them. In germline, CDR1 is GTSNPN, CDR2 SVGIG (reference sequence). The CDR3 contains 14 residues. As DNA, the CDR3 is TGTGCCTGGAGTCCCGTTAGTCTGGAGACTGAAGCTTTCTTT. Translating gives CAWSPVSLETEAFF.

CDR3 region: CASSFGQGSYEQYF. The CDR3 DNA sequence: TGTGCCAGCAGCTTTGGACAGGGCTCCTACGAGCAGTACTTC. The chain joins TRBV7-3 to TRBJ2-7; TRBD1 matches 8 bases. This CDR3 is built from 14 residues. From germline, CDR1 is SGHTA and CDR2 FQGTGA. V trimming: 3 bases; J trimming: 0 bases; junction bases outside the gene matches: 1.

V is TRBV27 and J is TRBJ1-2, with unresolved D. CDR1 and CDR2 from the germline V gene are MNHEY and SMNVEV (reference sequence). Trimming removed 4 bases from V and 2 bases from J, with 2 bases in between. The CDR3 covers 11 residues. The CDR3 here is CASSSNYGYTF. The CDR3 DNA sequence: TGTGCCAGCAGTTCGAACTATGGCTACACCTTC.

The chain couples TRBV6-1 to TRBJ2-5; TRBD2 matches 13 bases. CDR1 is MNHNS, CDR2 SASEGT, per germline. Trimming at V came to 4 bases and at J to 2 bases, leaving 4 bases not matched to a gene. The CDR3 extends over 16 amino acids. The CDR3 loop is CASSGVLAGGQETQYF. CDR3 DNA sequence: TGTGCCAGCAGTGGTGTACTAGCGGGAGGGCAAGAGACCCAGTACTTC.

The chain recombines TRBV5-1 with TRBJ1-5, with 8 bases lining up with TRBD1. Germline trimming cut 3 bases from V and 0 bases from J; bases unmatched to any gene: 5. The CDR3 covers 16 residues. The germline CDR1 and CDR2 sequences are SGHRS and YFSETQ. CDR3 in amino acids: CASSSGTGGSNQPQHF. The CDR3 DNA reads TGCGCCAGCAGCTCCGGGACAGGAGGTAGCAATCAGCCCCAGCATTTT.

The V call is TRBV19, the J call TRBJ1-5, with D unclear. Germline CDR1 and CDR2: LNHDA and SQIVND (reference sequence). The CDR3 has 17 amino acids. Trimming pared 2 bases from V and 2 bases from J, leaving 16 bases between. The CDR3 region is CASSIWREREGNQPQHF. The DNA of the CDR3 is TGTGCCAGTAGTATATGGAGGGAGCGGGAAGGCAATCAGCCCCAGCATTTT.

In this sample, this clone turned up a few times. This chain uses TRBV7-9 with TRBJ1-2, with 9 nucleotides matching TRBD1. In germline, CDR1 is SEHNR, CDR2 FQNEAQ (reference sequence). V dropped 5 bases and J dropped 5; count of bases not matched to a gene: 6. This CDR3 region has 14 residues. The CDR3 loop reads CASSAGTGWYGYTF. The CDR3 DNA sequence: TGTGCCAGCAGCGCCGGGACAGGGTGGTATGGCTACACCTTC.

This chain uses TRBV6-5 with TRBJ1-1, with D maybe TRBD1 (6 bases). Looked up from germline, CDR1 is MNHEY and CDR2 is SVGAGI. Trimming took off 0 bases at V and 3 bases at J, with 14 bases between the two ends. This CDR3 has 16 residues. This CDR3 reads CASSYSVQGWHTEAFF. CDR3 bases: TGTGCCAGCAGTTACTCCGTACAGGGCTGGCACACTGAAGCTTTCTTT.

The J gene is TRBJ2-7, the V gene TRBV28, with 7 bases aligning to TRBD2. Germline V gene sequence: CDR1 MDHEN, CDR2 SYDVKM. The V gene end was trimmed by 6 bases and the J gene end by 3 bases; junction bases not matched to a gene: 8. The CDR3 contains 14 residues. CDR3 in amino acids: CASRRRDYYYEQYF. In DNA form, the CDR3 reads TGTGCCAGCAGGCGCCGGGACTACTACTACGAGCAGTACTTC.

This clone was recorded only once. This chain uses TRBV28 with TRBJ1-4; no firm D call. V lost 2 bases, J lost 7 bases, and 11 bases lay in between. Germline CDR1 is MDHEN and CDR2 is SYDVKM. There are 14 residues in the CDR3. Written as DNA, the CDR3 is TGTGCCAGCAGTTTAAATAGGGTGGGTGAAAAACTGTTTTTT. This sequence encodes CASSLNRVGEKLFF.

CDR3 coding DNA: TGTGCCTGGAGGCCCCAGGGCGCCGTCAACGAGCAGTACTTC. The encoded protein is CAWRPQGAVNEQYF. This chain links TRBV30 with TRBJ2-7; D might be TRBD1 (5 bases). The CDR3 contains 14 residues. Germline V gene sequence: CDR1 GTSNPN, CDR2 SVGIG (reference sequence). Trimming removed 3 bases from V and 5 bases from J, with 17 bases in between.

This clone is a singleton in its sample. The chain couples TRBV7-9 to TRBJ2-1, with D tentatively TRBD2 (5 bases). Germline V gene sequence: CDR1 SEHNR, CDR2 FQNEAQ (reference sequence). The ends were cut back, 4 bases at V and 4 bases at J, with 17 bases in the middle. CDR3 size: 16 residues. This chain's CDR3 is CASSSRTGMGYNEQFF. The CDR3 coding sequence is TGTGCCAGCAGCTCGCGGACGGGGATGGGGTACAATGAGCAGTTCTTC. Together with reference TRBV7-9 and TRBJ2-1, the CDR3 gives the full variable domain: DTGVSQNPRHKITKRGQNVTFRCDPISEHNRLYWYRQTLGQGPEFLTYFQNEAQLEKSRLLSDRFSAERPKGSFSTLEIQRTEQGDSAMYLCASSSRTGMGYNEQFFGPGTRLTVL.

This chain connects TRBV6-6 to TRBJ2-7; no clear D gene. CDR1 is MNHNY, CDR2 SVGAGI, per germline (reference sequence). Trimming left V 1 base short and J 1 base short, with 11 bases between. The CDR3 extends over 15 amino acids. The CDR3 reads CASSYLQLHSYEQYF. In DNA, the CDR3 is TGTGCCAGCAGTTACTTACAACTACATTCCTACGAGCAGTACTTC.

This sequence joins TRBV5-1 and TRBJ2-7, with 8 bases that match TRBD1. CDR1 SGHRS and CDR2 YFSETQ come from the germline V gene. V was clipped by 4 bases and J by 1 base; unmatched bases: 7. There are 15 residues in the CDR3. The CDR3: CASSPDRGPSYEQYF. CDR3 DNA sequence: TGCGCCAGCAGCCCCGACAGGGGACCGTCCTACGAGCAGTACTTC.

The V gene is TRBV4-1, the J gene TRBJ2-3; D remains ambiguous. The CDR3 runs 17 residues. Trimming removed 0 bases from V and 0 bases from J, with 13 bases in between. Germline values: CDR1 MGHRA, CDR2 YSYEKL. The CDR3 reads CASSQDASRSSTDTQYF. As DNA, the CDR3 is TGCGCCAGCAGCCAAGACGCCAGTAGGTCTAGCACAGATACGCAGTATTTT.

The V and J genes are TRBV5-1 and TRBJ2-1; tentatively, D is TRBD1 (5 bases). Trimming left V 0 bases short and J 7 bases short, with 11 bases between. Germline V lookup: CDR1 SGHRS, CDR2 YFSETQ. CDR3 length: 14 amino acids. CDR3 loop: CASSLGQGANEQFF. CDR3 nucleotide sequence: TGCGCCAGCAGCTTGGGTCAGGGCGCAAATGAGCAGTTCTTC. Combining the CDR3 with reference TRBV5-1 and TRBJ2-1 gives the whole variable domain KAGVTQTPRYLIKTRGQQVTLSCSPISGHRSVSWYQQTPGQGLQFLFEYFSETQRNKGNFPGRFSGRQFSNSRSEMNVSTLELGDSALYLCASSLGQGANEQFFGPGTRLTVL.

This chain connects TRBV11-3 to TRBJ2-3; a possible D gene is TRBD2 (5 bases). Germline CDR1 and CDR2: SGHNT and YENEEA. CDR3 length: 15 residues. The V gene lost 3 bases and the J gene lost 3 bases, with 13 bases spanning the gap. CDR3 in DNA: TGTGCCAGCAGCTTCTTAGGACTGCCGACAGATACGCAGTATTTT. It specifies CASSFLGLPTDTQYF.

This clone was counted a few times. The junction does not match germline at one end; this may be a read error. The V gene is TRBV7-7, the J gene TRBJ2-5; D gene uncertain. Germline CDR1 SSHAT, CDR2 FNYEAQ (reference sequence). The CDR3 sequence is 12 residues long. DNA for the CDR3: TGTGCTAGCAGCTTCTTTGGAGAGACCCAGTACTTC. It specifies CASSFFGETQYF. Filled out from reference TRBV7-7 and TRBJ2-5, the complete variable domain reads GAGVSQSPRYKVTKRGQDVTLRCDPISSHATLYWYQQALGQGPEFLTYFNYEAQPDKSGLPSDRFSAERPEGSISTLTIQRTEQRDSAMYRCASSFFGETQYFGPGTRLLVL.

The J gene is TRBJ2-3, the V gene TRBV30; weak D call: TRBD2 (5 bases). Trimming stripped 4 bases from V and 2 bases from J, with 13 bases between. Germline assignment: CDR1 GTSNPN and CDR2 SVGIG (reference sequence). This CDR3 comprises 14 residues. This CDR3 is CAWTPAVNTDTQYF. The CDR3 DNA is TGTGCCTGGACCCCAGCGGTGAACACAGATACGCAGTATTTT.

The rearrangement links TRBV30 to TRBJ2-2, with unresolved D. The CDR3 length is 11 residues. CDR1 is GTSNPN and CDR2 is SVGIG in the germline V gene (reference sequence). V was shortened by 4 bases and J by 6 bases, with 6 bases between the two germline ends. This chain's CDR3 is CAWIVAGELFF. CDR3 coding DNA: TGTGCCTGGATCGTTGCCGGGGAGCTGTTTTTT.

The chain recombines TRBV5-6 with TRBJ2-7; D might be TRBD1 (6 bases). CDR1 is SGHDT and CDR2 is YYEEEE in the germline V gene. The CDR3 contains 16 residues. V was shortened by 2 bases and J by 3 bases, with 18 bases between the two germline ends. The CDR3 coding sequence is TGTGCCAGCAGCTTAGGCAGGGGCCTGGCCGGCTACGAGCAGTACTTC. Its protein product is CASSLGRGLAGYEQYF.

The chain uses TRBV5-4 and TRBJ2-2; D remains unclear. There are 14 residues in the CDR3. Trimming pared 0 bases from V and 4 bases from J, leaving 7 bases between. Germline CDR1 and CDR2: SGHNT and YYREEE (reference sequence). The CDR3 DNA follows: TGTGCCAGCAGCTTGGCCGGTGGCACCGGGGAGCTGTTTTTT. Translating gives CASSLAGGTGELFF.

This chain uses TRBV9 with TRBJ2-2; 7 bases align to TRBD2. The trim removed 3 bases at V and 2 bases at J, leaving 7 bases unmatched. The CDR3 has 16 amino acids. The germline V gene encodes CDR1 SGDLS and CDR2 YYNGEE. CDR3 protein: CASSGRASGNTGELFF. As DNA, the CDR3 is TGTGCCAGCAGCGGGAGGGCTAGCGGTAACACCGGGGAGCTGTTTTTT.

The chain recombines TRBV28 with TRBJ2-5; 8 bases are a match to TRBD1. CDR1 and CDR2 (germline): MDHEN, SYDVKM. The CDR3 runs to 16 residues. V lost 4 bases, J lost 1 base, and 8 bases stayed unmatched. This CDR3 is CASSSTGTGFQETQYF. The CDR3 DNA follows: TGTGCCAGCAGTTCTACCGGGACAGGATTCCAAGAGACCCAGTACTTC.